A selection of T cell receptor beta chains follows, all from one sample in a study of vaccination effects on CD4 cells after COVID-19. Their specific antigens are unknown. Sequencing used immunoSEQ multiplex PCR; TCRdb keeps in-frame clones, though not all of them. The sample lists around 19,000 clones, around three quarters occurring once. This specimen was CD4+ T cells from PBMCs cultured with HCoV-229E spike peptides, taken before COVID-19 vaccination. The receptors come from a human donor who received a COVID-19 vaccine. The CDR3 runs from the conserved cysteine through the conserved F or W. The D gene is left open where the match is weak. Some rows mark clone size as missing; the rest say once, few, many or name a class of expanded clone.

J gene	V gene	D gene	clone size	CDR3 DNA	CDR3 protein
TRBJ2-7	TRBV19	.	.	TGTGCCAGTAGTATTGGACCCTCGGTGCGGGAGCAGTACTTC	CASSIGPSVREQYF
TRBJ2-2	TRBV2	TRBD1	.	TGTGCCAGCCAAAGCAGGGGGACCGGGGAGCTGTTTTTT	CASQSRGTGELFF
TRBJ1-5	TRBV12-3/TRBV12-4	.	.	TGTGCCAGCAGTTTTGCGGACAATCAGCCCCAGCATTTT	CASSFADNQPQHF
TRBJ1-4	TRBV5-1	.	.	TGCGCCAGCAGCTTGGGGAGCGTGGGCCCTAATGAAAAACTGTTTTTT	CASSLGSVGPNEKLFF
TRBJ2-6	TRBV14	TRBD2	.	TGTGCCAGCAGCCAAGTGGGGGGGACCCTCTCTGGGGCCAACGTCCTGACTTTC	CASSQVGGTLSGANVLTF
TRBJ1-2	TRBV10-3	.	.	TGTGCCATCAGCCTTGCAGGGGCCAACTATGGCTACACCTTC	CAISLAGANYGYTF
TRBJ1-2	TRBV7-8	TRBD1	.	TGTGCCAGCAGCTTAGGGTTCGGGACAGGCCGAAAAAAAAACTATGGCTACACCTTC	CASSLGFGTGRKKNYGYTF
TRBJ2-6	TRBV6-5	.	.	TGTGCCAGCAGTTACAGGGGCTCTGGGGCCAACGTCCTGACTTTC	CASSYRGSGANVLTF
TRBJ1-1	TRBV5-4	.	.	TGTGCCAGCAGCTTGCCCAGGTCCCCTGAAGCTTTCTTT	CASSLPRSPEAFF
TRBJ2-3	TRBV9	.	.	TGTGCCAGCAGCGTAGCGGTGTCTACATCTACGCAGTATTTT	CASSVAVSTSTQYF
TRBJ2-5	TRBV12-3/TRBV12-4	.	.	TGTGCCAGCAGTTTCCAAGAGACCCAGTACTTC	CASSFQETQYF
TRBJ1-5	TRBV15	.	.	TGTGCCACCACCCGTGAGGCGCGTCAGCCCCAGCATTTT	CATTREARQPQHF
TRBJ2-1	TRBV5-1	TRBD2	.	TGCGCCAGCAGCGAGGGACTAGGACCCTCCTACAATGAGCAGTTCTTC	CASSEGLGPSYNEQFF
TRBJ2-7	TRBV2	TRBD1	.	TGTGCCAGCAGTGATAGTGGGACAGGGTACGAGCAGTACTTC	CASSDSGTGYEQYF
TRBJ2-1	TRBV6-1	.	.	TGTGCCAGCAGTGAAGCGCTGAGCAGGGGACCCTACAATGAGCAGTTCTTC	CASSEALSRGPYNEQFF
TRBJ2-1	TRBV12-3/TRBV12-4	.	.	TGTGCCAGTGACAGTACCCTTTCGAATGAGCAGTTCTTC	CASDSTLSNEQFF
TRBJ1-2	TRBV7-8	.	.	TGTGCCAGCAGCTCGATACAGGGAATGGGTGGCTACACCTTC	CASSSIQGMGGYTF
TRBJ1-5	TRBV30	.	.	TGTGCCTGGAGTGTCAGTGTTAGCCATCAGCCCCAGCATTTT	CAWSVSVSHQPQHF
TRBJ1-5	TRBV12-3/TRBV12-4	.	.	TGTGCCAGCAACCCGAATTTGGATCAGCCCCAGCATTTT	CASNPNLDQPQHF
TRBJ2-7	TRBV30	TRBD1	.	TGTGCCTGGAGGCCCGGGACAGGGGGGTACGAGCAGTACTTC	CAWRPGTGGYEQYF
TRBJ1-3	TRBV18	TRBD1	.	TGTGCCAGCTCGCCGGGACAGGGGTCTGGAAACACCATATATTTT	CASSPGQGSGNTIYF
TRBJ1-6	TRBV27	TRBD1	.	TGTGCCAGCAGCGAACAGGGGCATAATTCACCCCTCCACTTT	CASSEQGHNSPLHF
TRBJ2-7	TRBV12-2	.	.	TGTGCAAGTGGCTTAGGGTGGGCGGGAGTCAACGAGCAGTACTTC	CASGLGWAGVNEQYF
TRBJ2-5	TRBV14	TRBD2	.	TGTGCCAGCAGCCTAGGGGCGCGGGGGGAGACCCAGTACTTC	CASSLGARGETQYF
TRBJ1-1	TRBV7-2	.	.	TGTGCCAGCAGCCGTGGGACAACCACTGAAGCTTTCTTT	CASSRGTTTEAFF
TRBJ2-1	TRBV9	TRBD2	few	TGTGCCAGCAGCGTCGGGACTAGCGGGTCCTACAATGAGCAGTTCTTC	CASSVGTSGSYNEQFF
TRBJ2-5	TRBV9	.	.	TGTGCCAGCAGCGTAGCGGGGAACAATCAAGAGACCCAGTACTTC	CASSVAGNNQETQYF
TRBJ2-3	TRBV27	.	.	TGTGCCAGCTTGCCCGGGCACCCCACAGATACGCAGTATTTT	CASLPGHPTDTQYF
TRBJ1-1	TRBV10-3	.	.	TGTGCCATCAGTGAGTACAGGGATGTCAATGAAGCTTTCTTT	CAISEYRDVNEAFF
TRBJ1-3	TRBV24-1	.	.	TGTGCCACCAGTGATTCAGGGGCTGGAAACACCATATATTTT	CATSDSGAGNTIYF
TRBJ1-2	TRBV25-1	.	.	TGTGCCAGCAGTGAAGGGACGGGGGGCTACACCTTC	CASSEGTGGYTF
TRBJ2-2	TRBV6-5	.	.	TGTGCCAGCAGTTACCAACGGAGCACCGGGGAGCTGTTTTTT	CASSYQRSTGELFF
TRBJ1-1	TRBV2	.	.	TGTGCCAGCAGTCGGGAGGGGGTAGAGACTGAAGCTTTCTTT	CASSREGVETEAFF
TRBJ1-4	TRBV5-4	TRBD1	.	TGTGCCAGCAGCTTGGGACAGGGCCCCACAACTAATGAAAAACTGTTTTTT	CASSLGQGPTTNEKLFF
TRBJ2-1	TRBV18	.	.	TGTGCCAGCTCACCACCGCTGCACAAACAGCCCGAGGAGAACTACAATGAGCAGTTCTTC	CASSPPLHKQPEENYNEQFF
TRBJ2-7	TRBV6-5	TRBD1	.	TGTGCCAGCAGTCCCGGGACAGGGTTTTTCGAGCAGTACTTC	CASSPGTGFFEQYF
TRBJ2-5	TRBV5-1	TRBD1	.	TGCGCCAGCAGCTTGGACGGCAGGGGGCTCCAAGAGACCCAGTACTTC	CASSLDGRGLQETQYF
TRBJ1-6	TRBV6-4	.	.	TGTGCCAGCAGTGAACTCCCGTCTACACCCCTCCACTTT	CASSELPSTPLHF
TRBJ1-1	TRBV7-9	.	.	TGTGCCAGCAGCCCAAAACTGAGGGTCGGGACTGAAGCTTTCTTT	CASSPKLRVGTEAFF
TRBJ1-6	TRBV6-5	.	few	TGTGCCAGCATGCAGGGGAATTATAATTCACCCCTCCACTTT	CASMQGNYNSPLHF
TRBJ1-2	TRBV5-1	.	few	TGCGCCAGCAGCTTGGGAGGGACTAACTATGGCTACACCTTC	CASSLGGTNYGYTF